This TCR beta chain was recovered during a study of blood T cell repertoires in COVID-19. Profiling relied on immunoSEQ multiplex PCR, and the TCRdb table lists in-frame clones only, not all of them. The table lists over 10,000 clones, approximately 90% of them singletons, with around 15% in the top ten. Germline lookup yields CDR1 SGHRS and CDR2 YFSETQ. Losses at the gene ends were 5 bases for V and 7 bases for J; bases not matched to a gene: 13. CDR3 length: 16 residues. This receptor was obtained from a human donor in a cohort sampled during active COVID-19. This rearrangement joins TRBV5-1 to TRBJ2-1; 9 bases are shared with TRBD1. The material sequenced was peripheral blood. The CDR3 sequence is CASRFDDRGVRNEQFF. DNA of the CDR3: TGCGCCAGCAGATTCGACGACAGGGGGGTACGTAATGAGCAGTTCTTC. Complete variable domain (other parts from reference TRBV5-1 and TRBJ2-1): KAGVTQTPRYLIKTRGQQVTLSCSPISGHRSVSWYQQTPGQGLQFLFEYFSETQRNKGNFPGRFSGRQFSNSRSEMNVSTLELGDSALYLCASRFDDRGVRNEQFFGPGTRLTVL.